This TCR beta chain was sequenced during a study of T cell responses to AZD1222 COVID-19 vaccine (dated by TCRdb to about 2021). For the wider study: Because spike-specific TCR depth and breadth did not differ between the two schedules, AZD1222 recipients who got a second dose at roughly 4 weeks were pooled with those who got a second dose at roughly 12 weeks. A total of 233 trial participants underwent TCR sequencing, of whom about 210 received two doses of AZD1222 and some 26 received two doses of the MenACWY control vaccine. Enrollment into the trials was organized by age into subgroups of 18-55, 56-69 and 70-plus years, and those subgroups contained 148, 28 and 57 TCR-sequenced participants, respectively.

Findings and caveats that apply to the study as a whole: The 56-69-year group was small, and its depth increase did not reach significance, likely because of low power. Only six or seven AZD1222 recipients were SARS-CoV-2 seropositive at baseline, limiting conclusions about previously exposed vaccinees. Reportedly, close to half of the unique spike-specific TCRs recognized epitopes lying outside the regions that are mutated in the B.1.351 and B.1.1.7 variants. Vaccine-associated CD4 TCRs spanned the whole spike protein, with dominant responses in regions 160-218 and 743-854. Most participants were white British and females outnumbered males, and the authors suggested that clonal diversity may have been underestimated. No day 14 peak-response samples were available, so repertoires were characterized only after the peak T cell response. Spike-specific TCR breadth and depth rose significantly after two AZD1222 doses compared with day 0 and with MenACWY recipients.

The CDR3 regions of human TCRbeta chains were analyzed by immunosequencing. The authors processed their data as follows. Repertoire TCRs were checked for matches against a reference library of SARS-CoV-2-specific TCRs that had been generated using the MIRA antigen-specificity platform. Breadth was defined as the fraction of unique TCRs that were SARS-CoV-2-associated. Depth was defined as the fraction of total T cells that were SARS-CoV-2-associated. Using the MIRA data, every spike-specific TCR was mapped to the spike region that the TCR reacted to and assigned to either a CD4 or a CD8 class. Log10-transformed breadth and depth values were compared by one-way ANOVA with Sidak's multiple comparisons tests. This immuneACCESS table, as held by TCRdb, lists in-frame sequences with V and J called but not all clones. Of the missing ones, under half trace to an unresolved V gene in checked studies; the others have no known cause. V and J calls and clone size are those listed in that table; D and trimming were worked out from the DNA. Recorded for this sample are over 100,000 clones; roughly 88% of them occurred a single time. The ten top clones hold about a sixth of the sample.

Worth noting for this clone: The antigen it binds to is not known. No quality values exist for individual bases; no much larger clone is one base distant.

The time point label corresponds to: baseline before first vaccination. Vaccinee samples came from UK trials COV001 and COV002, including a single-blind randomized controlled phase 2/3 trial of AZD1222 (ChAdOx1 nCoV-19) in healthy adults. For TCRbeta chain sequencing, PBMC samples from trial participants were taken at day 0 and at day 28 after the second dose. From its cysteine to its phenylalanine, the CDR3 spans 18 amino acids. Kept here is only the CDR3 DNA, which spans 54 bases and is read in frame from base 1. Germline trimming amounts to 5 bases on V and 5 bases on J, with 16 as the count of junction bases outside the gene matches. Reading the germline V gene (reference sequence) gives CDR1 LNHNV and CDR2 YYDKDF.

This chain joins TRBV15 to TRBJ2-3; 10 bases in the middle match TRBD2. The material sequenced was peripheral blood, taken on day 0 of AZD1222 vaccination. The source is an adult in good health. CDR3 region: CATSGNRGAGGLVDTQYF. DNA sequence: TGTGCCACCAGCGGAAATAGAGGAGCGGGAGGGCTGGTAGATACGCAGTATTTT.